The 18 T cell receptor beta chains in this list originate from one sample, sequenced in a study of T cells after yellow fever vaccination (dated by TCRdb to between 2018 and 2020). The receptor library was made with 5' RACE. The run used an Illumina HiSeq 2500. TCRdb redid the processing of the public reads, applying fastp at Q25 and MiXCR, and retained in-frame beta chains. Under each unique CDR3 protein, matching rows form one entry showing the most common genes and DNA. Within this sample are 200,000 to 300,000 distinct CDR3 sequences, with around 6.7% of them counted one time only. Jointly, the top ten make up approximately 1.1% of the sample. Reading the label with the study, this specimen's treatment or condition is: live attenuated yellow fever vaccine strain. This sample comprised CD4+ T cells sorted from PBMCs, obtained on the day of the yellow fever booster vaccination. The source is a man younger than 40 who received the YFV17D yellow fever vaccine.

In its sample, this clonotype was seen many times. V gene TRBV20-1 combines with J gene TRBJ2-5, with D perhaps matching TRBD1 or TRBD2 (5 bases each). The CDR3 spans 12 residues. Germline CDR1 reads DFQATT; CDR2 reads SNEGSKA (reference sequence). The CDR3 DNA follows: TGCAGGGGGGTGGGGGAGAGCGAGACCCAGTACTTC. Translation: CRGVGESETQYF.

This clonotype was counted only a few times. The rearrangement uses TRBV6-6 and TRBJ2-3; unclear D gene. The V gene's germline CDR1 is MNHNY and CDR2 SVGAGI (reference sequence). The CDR3 is 11 residues long. Trimming stripped 8 bases from V and 2 bases from J, with 5 bases between. The CDR3 loop reads CASAATDTQYF. CDR3 nucleotides: TGTGCCAGCGCAGCCACAGATACGCAGTATTTT.

This clonotype was observed many times. The rearrangement joins TRBV28 to TRBJ2-3; 11 nucleotides match TRBD2. This CDR3 has 16 amino acids. V shed 4 bases, J shed 4 bases, and the junction held 7 bases outside the gene matches. Per germline, CDR1 MDHEN and CDR2 SYDVKM. For the CDR3, the DNA is TGTGCCAGCAGTTCCTTGGTAGCGGGAGGGGCAGATACGCAGTATTTT. This gives the protein CASSSLVAGGADTQYF.

The sample holds a few counts of this clonotype. The V gene is TRBV19, the J gene TRBJ2-7; D gene unclear. The CDR3 is made up of 13 amino acids. The V and J ends lost 7 bases and 0 bases respectively, with 10 bases between them. The germline gives CDR1 LNHDA, CDR2 SQIVND (reference sequence). CDR3 in amino acids: CASKKVDSYEQYF. CDR3 bases: TGTGCCAGTAAGAAGGTGGACTCCTACGAGCAGTACTTC. The full variable domain, completed using reference TRBV19 and TRBJ2-7, is DGGITQSPKYLFRKEGQNVTLSCEQNLNHDAMYWYRQDPGQGLRLIYYSQIVNDFQKGDIAEGYSVSREKKESFPLTVTSAQKNPTAFYLCASKKVDSYEQYFGPGTRLTVT.

The rearrangement joins TRBV5-4 to TRBJ2-2; 14 nucleotides align to TRBD2. This CDR3 comprises 23 residues. Losses at the gene ends were 0 bases for V and 6 bases for J; bases not matched to a gene: 22. Germline CDR1 and CDR2: SGHNT and YYREEE (reference sequence). The CDR3 is CASSLVQGAKSSTSGRAAGELFF. The DNA for the CDR3 is TGTGCCAGCAGCTTGGTTCAGGGGGCTAAGTCTTCGACTAGCGGGAGGGCCGCCGGGGAGCTGTTTTTT.

A few counts support this clonotype. The CDR3 reads CASATGPYEQYF. CDR3 in DNA: TGTGCCAGCGCAACAGGGCCCTACGAGCAGTACTTC. The rearrangement joins TRBV19 to TRBJ2-7; a possible D gene is TRBD1 (6 bases). Trimming removed 9 bases from V and 2 bases from J, with 11 bases in between. CDR1 is LNHDA and CDR2 is SQIVND in the germline V gene (reference sequence). The length of the CDR3 is 12 residues. Full variable domain (missing parts from reference TRBV19 and TRBJ2-7): DGGITQSPKYLFRKEGQNVTLSCEQNLNHDAMYWYRQDPGQGLRLIYYSQIVNDFQKGDIAEGYSVSREKKESFPLTVTSAQKNPTAFYLCASATGPYEQYFGPGTRLTVT.

The CDR3 region is CASSLNFEWNRSNQPQHF. The CDR3 DNA sequence: TGTGCCAGCAGTTTAAATTTCGAGTGGAACAGGTCCAATCAGCCCCAGCATTTT. The chain links TRBV12-3 or TRBV12-4 to TRBJ1-5; tentative D call: TRBD1 (5 bases). CDR3 length: 18 residues. V was shortened by 2 bases and J by 3 bases, with 20 bases between the two germline ends.

This clonotype was seen a handful of times. The V and J genes are TRBV7-6 and TRBJ1-5, with D maybe TRBD1 (6 bases). This CDR3 has 16 residues. V lost 5 bases to trimming and J lost 6 bases, with 20 bases between them. The V gene's germline CDR1 is SGHVS and CDR2 FNYEAQ. CDR3 protein: CASSRRPGDGSQPQHF. The CDR3 nucleotides read TGTGCCAGCAGCAGAAGACCAGGGGACGGGTCTCAGCCCCAGCATTTT.

This clonotype was detected ten times or more. The chain combines TRBV11-2 with TRBJ1-4; TRBD1 agrees at 9 bases. CDR3 size: 18 residues. CDR1 SGHAT and CDR2 FQNNGV come from the germline V gene. Losses at the gene ends were 0 bases for V and 4 bases for J; bases not matched to a gene: 9. DNA for the CDR3: TGTGCCAGCAGCTTAGAAGGGCCTTGGACAGGGGATAATGAAAAACTGTTTTTT. Amino acids: CASSLEGPWTGDNEKLFF.

The chain links TRBV21-1 to TRBJ2-5. TRBV21-1 is a recognized pseudogene. The CDR3 sequence is 16 residues long. Here the CDR3 reads CASSKAPFVGFRTQYF. The DNA for the CDR3 is TGTGCCAGCAGCAAAGCTCCTTTCGTGGGTTTTAGAACCCAGTACTTC.

The sample holds a few counts of this clonotype. The gene calls are TRBV20-1 and TRBJ1-2; TRBD1 matches at 9 bases. The CDR3 has 13 residues. The germline gives CDR1 DFQATT, CDR2 SNEGSKA (reference sequence). The junction had 10 bases not matched to a gene; V was cut back by 6 bases and J by 8 bases. For the CDR3, the DNA is TGCAGTGCCCTTACAGGGGGCTCTCGAGGCTACACCTTC. Its translation: CSALTGGSRGYTF.

The CDR3 here is CASSPTPSGDPRNEQFF. In DNA, the CDR3 is TGTGCCAGCAGCCCGACCCCTAGCGGGGACCCTAGGAATGAGCAGTTCTTC. This rearrangement joins TRBV7-2 to TRBJ2-1; 9 bases match TRBD2. Trimming cost V 5 bases and J 7 bases; bases outside gene matches: 15. The CDR3 is made up of 17 amino acids. In germline, CDR1 is SGHTA, CDR2 FQGNSA.

There are many counts of this clonotype. The V gene is TRBV5-5, the J gene TRBJ2-3; 7 positions agree with TRBD2. Germline V CDR1 and CDR2: SGHKS, YYEKEE (reference sequence). The CDR3 is 14 amino acids. V shed 7 bases and J 3 bases; nucleotides not matched to a gene: 8. The CDR3 here is CASALGLVTDTQYF. For the CDR3, the DNA is TGTGCCAGCGCCCTCGGACTAGTTACAGATACGCAGTATTTT.

This clonotype was observed a handful of times. The chain recombines TRBV12-3 or TRBV12-4 with TRBJ1-2; 9 bases match TRBD1. CDR3 size: 16 residues. The V segment lost 6 bases and the J segment 4 bases; nucleotides outside the gene matches: 12. The DNA of the CDR3 is TGTGCCAGCAGCGCTTCCCATGGACAGGGGATCTATGGCTACACCTTC. Protein product: CASSASHGQGIYGYTF.

This clonotype was detected ten times or more. V and J are TRBV29-1 and TRBJ1-2, with D perhaps matching TRBD1 (5 bases). The CDR3 runs to 13 residues. Germline V lookup: CDR1 SQVTM, CDR2 ANQGSEA. Trimming removed 1 base at V and 6 bases at J, with 12 bases between. The CDR3 DNA reads TGCAGCGTTGAAGCGGCAGGGTGGCATGGCTACACCTTC. The encoded protein is CSVEAAGWHGYTF. The full variable domain, with the rest looked up from reference TRBV29-1 and TRBJ1-2, is SAVISQKPSRDICQRGTSLTIQCQVDSQVTMMFWYRQQPGQSLTLIATANQGSEATYESGFVIDKFPISRPNLTFSTLTVSNMSPEDSSIYLCSVEAAGWHGYTFGSGTRLTVV.

In this sample, this clonotype turned up many times. The V gene is TRBV12-3 or TRBV12-4, the J gene TRBJ2-3, with 10 bases identical to TRBD2. Trimming took 7 bases from V and 6 from J; bases not matched to a gene: 10. There are 15 residues in the CDR3. CDR3 nucleotide sequence: TGTGCCAGCACCCAGGGGACTAGCGAGGGGGATACGCAGTATTTT. Its protein is CASTQGTSEGDTQYF.

The gene calls are TRBV11-2 and TRBJ2-7, with TRBD2 identical over 8 bases. The junction had 26 bases not matched to a gene; V was cut back by 5 bases and J by 2 bases. Germline V gene sequence: CDR1 SGHAT, CDR2 FQNNGV. The CDR3 totals 21 residues. The CDR3 DNA follows: TGTGCCAGCAGCCCCCGGGGGAGGGCTAGCGGGTTTCTAGGGTCCCCCTACGAGCAGTACTTC. Encoded protein: CASSPRGRASGFLGSPYEQYF.

This clonotype was recorded a few times. The CDR3 spells CSVAVGTSGTDTQYF. CDR3 DNA sequence: TGCAGCGTGGCAGTGGGGACTAGCGGCACAGATACGCAGTATTTT. The chain combines TRBV29-1 with TRBJ2-3, with 10 positions matching TRBD2. V shed 6 bases, J shed 1 base, and the junction held 7 bases outside the gene matches. The CDR3 covers 15 residues. The germline V gene has CDR1 SQVTM and CDR2 ANQGSEA.